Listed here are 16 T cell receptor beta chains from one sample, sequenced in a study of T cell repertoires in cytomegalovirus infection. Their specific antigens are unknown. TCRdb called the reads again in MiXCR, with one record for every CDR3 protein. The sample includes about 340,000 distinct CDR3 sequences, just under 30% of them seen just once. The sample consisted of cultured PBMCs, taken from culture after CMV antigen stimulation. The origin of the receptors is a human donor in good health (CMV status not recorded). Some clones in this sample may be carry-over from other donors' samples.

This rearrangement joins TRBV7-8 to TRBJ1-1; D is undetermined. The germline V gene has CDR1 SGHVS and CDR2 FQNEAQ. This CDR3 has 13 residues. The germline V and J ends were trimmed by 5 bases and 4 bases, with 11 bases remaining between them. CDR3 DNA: TGTGCCAGCAGCCAGGTCTCCGCCACTGAAGCTTTCTTT. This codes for CASSQVSATEAFF.

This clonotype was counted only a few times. CDR3 region: CASSLVEGTGTHVFQYF. CDR3 DNA sequence: TGTGCCAGCAGCTTAGTGGAAGGTACCGGGACCCACGTTTTCCAGTACTTC. The rearrangement uses TRBV7-9 and TRBJ2-5; D tentatively fits TRBD1 or TRBD2 (5 bases each). The CDR3 consists of 17 residues. V lost 1 base to trimming and J lost 10 bases, with 25 bases between them. Germline V CDR1 and CDR2: SEHNR, FQNEAQ (reference sequence). The entire variable domain, with the rest obtained from reference TRBV7-9 and TRBJ2-5, is as follows: DTGVSQNPRHKITKRGQNVTFRCDPISEHNRLYWYRQTLGQGPEFLTYFQNEAQLEKSRLLSDRFSAERPKGSFSTLEIQRTEQGDSAMYLCASSLVEGTGTHVFQYFGPGTRLLVL.

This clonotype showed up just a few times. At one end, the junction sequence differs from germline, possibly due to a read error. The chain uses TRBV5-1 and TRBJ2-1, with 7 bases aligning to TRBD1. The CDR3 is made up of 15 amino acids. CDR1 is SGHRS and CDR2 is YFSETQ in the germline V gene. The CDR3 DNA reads TGCGCCAGCAGCTCCGACCCGGGACAGTACAGTGAGCAGTTCTTC. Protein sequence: CASSSDPGQYSEQFF.

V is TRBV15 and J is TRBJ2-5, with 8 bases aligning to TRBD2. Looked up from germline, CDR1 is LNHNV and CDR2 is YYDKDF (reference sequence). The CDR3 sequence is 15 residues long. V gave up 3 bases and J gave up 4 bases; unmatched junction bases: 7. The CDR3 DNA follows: TGTGCCACCAGCAGCGAGCGGGGGCCAGCAGAGACCCAGTACTTC. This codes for CATSSERGPAETQYF.

CDR3 amino acids: CSAREGDGSYEQYF. CDR3 in DNA: TGCAGTGCGCGGGAGGGTGATGGCTCCTACGAGCAGTACTTC. The genes are TRBV20-1 and TRBJ2-7; 9 bases line up with TRBD2. Trimming cost V 6 bases and J 0 bases; bases outside gene matches: 6. The CDR3 is made up of 14 amino acids. The germline CDR1 and CDR2 sequences are DFQATT and SNEGSKA (reference sequence).

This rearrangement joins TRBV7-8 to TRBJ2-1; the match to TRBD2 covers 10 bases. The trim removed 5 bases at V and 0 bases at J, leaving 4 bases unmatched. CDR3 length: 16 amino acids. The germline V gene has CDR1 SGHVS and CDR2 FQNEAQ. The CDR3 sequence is CASSGSGRGSYNEQFF. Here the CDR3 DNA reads TGTGCCAGCAGCGGAAGCGGGAGGGGCTCCTACAATGAGCAGTTCTTC.

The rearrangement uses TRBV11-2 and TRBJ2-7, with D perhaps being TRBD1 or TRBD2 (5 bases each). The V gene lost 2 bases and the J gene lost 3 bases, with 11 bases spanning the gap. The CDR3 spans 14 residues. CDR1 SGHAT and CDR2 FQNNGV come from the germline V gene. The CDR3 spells CASSLPGPFYEQYF. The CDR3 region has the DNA TGTGCCAGCAGCTTACCGGGACCCTTCTACGAGCAGTACTTC.

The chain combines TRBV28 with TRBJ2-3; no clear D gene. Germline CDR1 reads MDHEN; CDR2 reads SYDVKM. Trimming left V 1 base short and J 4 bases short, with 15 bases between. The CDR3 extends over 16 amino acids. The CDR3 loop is CASSLYSPSRADTQYF. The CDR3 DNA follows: TGTGCCAGCAGTTTATACAGCCCAAGTAGGGCAGATACGCAGTATTTT.

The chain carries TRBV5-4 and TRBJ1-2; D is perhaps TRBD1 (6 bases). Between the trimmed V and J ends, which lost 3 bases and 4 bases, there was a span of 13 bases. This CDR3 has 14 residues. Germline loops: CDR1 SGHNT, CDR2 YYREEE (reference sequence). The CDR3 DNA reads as TGTGCCAGCAGCTCCCGGGACATACCCTATGGCTACACCTTC. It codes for CASSSRDIPYGYTF.

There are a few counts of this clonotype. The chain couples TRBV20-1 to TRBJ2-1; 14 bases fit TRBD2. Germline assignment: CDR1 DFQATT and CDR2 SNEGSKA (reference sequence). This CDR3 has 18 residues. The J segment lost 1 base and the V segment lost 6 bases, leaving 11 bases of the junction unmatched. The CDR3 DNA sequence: TGCAGTGCAATCCCCCTGACTAGCGGGAGGGAATCCTACAATGAGCAGTTCTTC. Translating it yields CSAIPLTSGRESYNEQFF.

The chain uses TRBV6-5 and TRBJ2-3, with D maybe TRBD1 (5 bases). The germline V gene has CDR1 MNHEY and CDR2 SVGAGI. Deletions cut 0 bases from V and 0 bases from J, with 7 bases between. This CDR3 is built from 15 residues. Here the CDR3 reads CASSYSRQSTDTQYF. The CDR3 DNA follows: TGTGCCAGCAGTTACTCCAGACAGAGCACAGATACGCAGTATTTT.

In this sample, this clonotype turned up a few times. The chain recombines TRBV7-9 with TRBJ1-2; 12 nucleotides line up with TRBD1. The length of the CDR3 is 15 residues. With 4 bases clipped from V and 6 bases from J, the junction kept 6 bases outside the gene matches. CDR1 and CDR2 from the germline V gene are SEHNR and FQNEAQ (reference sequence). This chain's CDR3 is CASSSGQGARNGYTF. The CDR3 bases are TGTGCCAGCAGCTCGGGACAGGGGGCAAGAAATGGCTACACCTTC.

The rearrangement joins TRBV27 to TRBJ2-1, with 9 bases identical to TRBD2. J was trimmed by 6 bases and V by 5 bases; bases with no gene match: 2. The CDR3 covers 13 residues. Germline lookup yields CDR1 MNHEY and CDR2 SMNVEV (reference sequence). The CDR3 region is CASSGAGGNEQFF. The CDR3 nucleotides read TGTGCCAGCAGTGGAGCGGGGGGCAATGAGCAGTTCTTC.

The CDR3 sequence: CASSLYRGGHSNQPQHF. Here the CDR3 DNA reads TGTGCCAGCAGTTTATACAGGGGTGGACATAGCAATCAGCCCCAGCATTTT. The genes are TRBV28 and TRBJ1-5; 7 bases are a match to TRBD1. V lost 1 base, J lost 0 bases, and 6 bases stayed unmatched. Germline V gene sequence: CDR1 MDHEN, CDR2 SYDVKM. This CDR3 is built from 17 residues.

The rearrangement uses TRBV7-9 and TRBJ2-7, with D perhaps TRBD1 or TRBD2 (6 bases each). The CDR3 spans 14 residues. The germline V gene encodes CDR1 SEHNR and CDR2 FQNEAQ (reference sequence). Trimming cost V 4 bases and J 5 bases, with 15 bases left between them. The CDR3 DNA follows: TGTGCCAGCAGCTACCCCGGGGGCGAGCACGAGCAGTACTTC. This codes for CASSYPGGEHEQYF.

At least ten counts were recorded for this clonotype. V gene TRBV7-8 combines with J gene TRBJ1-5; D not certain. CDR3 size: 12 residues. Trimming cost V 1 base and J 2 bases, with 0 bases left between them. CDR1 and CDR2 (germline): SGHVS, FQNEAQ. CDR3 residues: CASSLGNQPQHF. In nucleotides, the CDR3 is TGTGCCAGCAGCTTAGGCAATCAGCCCCAGCATTTT.